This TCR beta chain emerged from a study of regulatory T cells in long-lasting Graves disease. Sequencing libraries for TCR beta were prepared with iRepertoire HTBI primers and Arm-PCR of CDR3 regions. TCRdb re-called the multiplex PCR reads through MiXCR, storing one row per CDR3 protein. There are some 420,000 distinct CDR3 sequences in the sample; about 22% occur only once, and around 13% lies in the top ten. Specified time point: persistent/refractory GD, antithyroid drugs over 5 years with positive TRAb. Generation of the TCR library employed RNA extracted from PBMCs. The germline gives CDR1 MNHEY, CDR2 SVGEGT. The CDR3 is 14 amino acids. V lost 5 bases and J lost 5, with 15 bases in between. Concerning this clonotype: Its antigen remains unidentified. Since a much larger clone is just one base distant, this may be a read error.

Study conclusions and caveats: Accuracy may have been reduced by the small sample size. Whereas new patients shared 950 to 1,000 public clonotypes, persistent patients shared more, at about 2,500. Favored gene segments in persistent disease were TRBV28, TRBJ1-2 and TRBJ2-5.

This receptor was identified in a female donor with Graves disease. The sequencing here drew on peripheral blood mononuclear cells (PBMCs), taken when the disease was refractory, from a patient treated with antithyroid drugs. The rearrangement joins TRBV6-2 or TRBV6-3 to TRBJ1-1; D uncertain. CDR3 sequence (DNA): TGTGCCAGCAGTCAAACGAACAGCTGGACTGAAGCTTTCTTT. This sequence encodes CASSQTNSWTEAFF.